This TCR beta chain emerged from a study of blood T cells in healthy people across ages. PBMCs, at least 6.5 million per sample, were isolated. Total RNA amounts of at least 5.5 micrograms were extracted per sample. It was with a sample-barcoded 5' primer and a J-beta primer mix that a second PCR of about 6 to 12 cycles was run. TCRdb redid the calling of the 5' RACE reads with MiXCR, one entry per CDR3 protein. The table lists nearly 800,000 distinct CDR3 sequences, 20% to 25% of them singletons. The same data also went into a second study, on T cells of mothers and their children.

The source of this sequence is a boy under 18 in good health. The sample was blood.

CDR3 bases: TGTGCCAGCAGCCAGAAAAAAGAGACCCAGTACTTC. It translates to CASSQKKETQYF. This sequence joins TRBV7-2 and TRBJ2-5; no definite D call. The ends were cut back, 5 bases at V and 3 bases at J, with 7 bases in the middle. There are 12 residues in the CDR3. Per germline, CDR1 SGHTA and CDR2 FQGNSA.